These 29 T cell receptor beta chains came from one sample sequenced in a study of blood T cell repertoires in COVID-19. Repertoires were generated with immunoSEQ multiplex PCR, while TCRdb's copy carries only in-frame clones and drops some. The profile covers 95,000 to 150,000 clones, with 86% appearing a single time and approximately 4.3% taken by the ten largest. Sequenced input: peripheral blood. All receptors derive from a man aged 40-49 years with acute or convalescent COVID-19.

The chain combines TRBV19 with TRBJ1-5, with a tentative D call TRBD1 (5 bases). Trimming cost V 3 bases and J 0 bases, with 9 bases left between them. This CDR3 spans 15 amino acids. Germline V gene data show CDR1 as LNHDA and CDR2 as SQIVND (reference sequence). CDR3 amino acids: CASSMGGYSNQPQHF. As DNA, the CDR3 is TGTGCCAGTAGTATGGGGGGATATAGCAATCAGCCCCAGCATTTT.

The gene calls are TRBV29-1 and TRBJ1-1; TRBD1 matches 10 bases. CDR1 is SQVTM, CDR2 ANQGSEA, per germline. The CDR3 spans 13 residues. V dropped 6 bases and J dropped 7; count of bases not matched to a gene: 8. The CDR3 sequence is CSVRRQGAGEAFF. The CDR3 region has the DNA TGCAGCGTCCGCCGACAGGGGGCGGGTGAAGCTTTCTTT.

The rearrangement uses TRBV11-2 and TRBJ1-5, with no clear D. Trimming took off 0 bases at V and 7 bases at J, with 13 bases between the two ends. This CDR3 has 15 residues. Germline V gene lookup returns CDR1 SGHAT and CDR2 FQNNGV. CDR3 sequence reads: CASSLERSAGQPQHF. The CDR3 DNA reads TGTGCCAGCAGCTTAGAAAGGTCAGCGGGCCAGCCCCAGCATTTT.

CDR3 protein: CASSPRTSGRPDGELFF. The CDR3, as DNA: TGTGCCAGCTCACCAAGGACTAGCGGGCGTCCCGACGGGGAGCTGTTTTTT. The chain has TRBV18 and TRBJ2-2; 11 bases fit TRBD2. Germline CDR1 and CDR2: KGHSH and LQKENI. The CDR3 loop spans 17 amino acids. The V segment lost 2 bases and the J segment 7 bases; nucleotides outside the gene matches: 9.

The chain combines TRBV29-1 with TRBJ2-1; 9 bases line up with TRBD2. In germline, CDR1 is SQVTM, CDR2 ANQGSEA. J gave up 10 bases and V 0 bases, and 4 bases lay outside the gene matches. CDR3 size: 13 residues. The CDR3, as DNA: TGCAGCGTTGAAGAGCGGGGGGGCGAGGAGCAGTTCTTC. The encoded protein is CSVEERGGEEQFF.

The genes are TRBV2 and TRBJ2-5; the D gene is possibly TRBD2 (6 bases). Germline CDR1 SNHLY, CDR2 FYNNEI. V lost 4 bases and J 5 bases, leaving 17 bases between the germline ends. CDR3 length equals 15 residues. Here the CDR3 reads CASSAERGGGETQYF. CDR3 DNA: TGTGCCAGCAGTGCGGAGAGGGGAGGAGGGGAGACCCAGTACTTC.

The rearrangement uses TRBV5-1 and TRBJ2-1, with a weak D call TRBD1 (6 bases). Trimming took off 3 bases at V and 5 bases at J, with 18 bases between the two ends. The CDR3 runs 16 residues. CDR1 is SGHRS, CDR2 YFSETQ, per germline. The DNA of the CDR3 is TGCGCCAGCAGCTCTTTCATCGGGACAACGAACAATGAGCAGTTCTTC. As protein: CASSSFIGTTNNEQFF.

The chain uses TRBV4-1 and TRBJ1-2, with a weak D call TRBD1 (5 bases). Trimming shortened V by 1 base and J by 6 bases, and 9 bases separated the two germline ends. This CDR3 spans 13 amino acids. CDR1 MGHRA and CDR2 YSYEKL come from the germline V gene. The CDR3 nucleotides are TGCGCCAGCAGCCAAGCGTGGGGCGATGGCTACACCTTC. Residues: CASSQAWGDGYTF.

V and J are TRBV29-1 and TRBJ2-3; possible D gene TRBD2, 7 bases. This CDR3 has 15 residues. The germline V gene encodes CDR1 SQVTM and CDR2 ANQGSEA. V was pared by 1 base and J by 2 bases, with 13 bases between. The CDR3 coding sequence is TGCAGCGTTGAAGGGGGCGGGGGACACACAGATACGCAGTATTTT. Translating gives CSVEGGGGHTDTQYF.

The chain is built from TRBV30 and TRBJ2-1, with D possibly TRBD1 on 5 matching bases. Trimming left V 4 bases short and J 5 bases short, with 12 bases between. This CDR3 has 13 amino acids. Germline V gene data show CDR1 as GTSNPN and CDR2 as SVGIG (reference sequence). CDR3 nucleotides: TGTGCCTGGACGGGCAGGGCAGACAATGAGCAGTTCTTC. This translates into CAWTGRADNEQFF.

The chain couples TRBV6-1 to TRBJ2-2, with TRBD2 matching 15 bases. This CDR3 is built from 17 residues. Germline V lookup: CDR1 MNHNS, CDR2 SASEGT. Trimming took 4 bases from V and 4 from J; bases not matched to a gene: 4. In nucleotides, the CDR3 is TGTGCCAGCAGTGTAGGGACTAGCGGGAGGTTCACCGGGGAGCTGTTTTTT. Translating it yields CASSVGTSGRFTGELFF.

The chain joins TRBV30 to TRBJ2-3; 11 bases match TRBD2. Germline V gene lookup returns CDR1 GTSNPN and CDR2 SVGIG (reference sequence). The V and J ends lost 0 bases and 3 bases, in that order; junction bases with no gene match: 2. The CDR3 is made up of 15 amino acids. The CDR3 DNA reads TGTGCCTGGAGTGTACTAGCGGGAGTGACAGATACGCAGTATTTT. Protein: CAWSVLAGVTDTQYF.

The V gene is TRBV11-2, the J gene TRBJ2-6, with D uncertain. CDR3 size: 15 residues. Trimming pared 5 bases from V and 2 bases from J, leaving 10 bases between. Germline CDR1 reads SGHAT; CDR2 reads FQNNGV. The CDR3 coding sequence is TGTGCCAGCAGCCTCGACACGGCTGGGGCCAACGTCCTGACTTTC. It encodes CASSLDTAGANVLTF.

The chain uses TRBV12-3 or TRBV12-4 and TRBJ1-2; TRBD1 is a possible D gene (5 bases). This CDR3 comprises 13 residues. The V end was cut by 3 bases, the J end by 6 bases, with 11 bases between. The CDR3: CASSFRAANGYTF. The DNA of the CDR3 is TGTGCCAGCAGTTTCAGGGCGGCTAATGGCTACACCTTC.

This chain connects TRBV6-1 to TRBJ1-3; D gene ambiguous. V lost 3 bases and J 8 bases, leaving 17 bases between the germline ends. Looked up from germline, CDR1 is MNHNS and CDR2 is SASEGT. The CDR3 runs 15 residues. The DNA of the CDR3 is TGTGCCAGCAGTGAGACGGTGGCGGCCGGGGACACCATATATTTT. Encoded protein: CASSETVAAGDTIYF.

The chain couples TRBV7-2 to TRBJ2-5, with D maybe TRBD1 (5 bases). Germline V CDR1 and CDR2: SGHTA, FQGNSA. V gave up 5 bases and J gave up 5 bases, with 15 bases separating them. This CDR3 has 14 residues. CDR3 sequence (DNA): TGTGCCAGCAGCGCCCAGGGTGGCGGTGAGACCCAGTACTTC. This translates into CASSAQGGGETQYF.

The V gene is TRBV27, the J gene TRBJ2-7; the D gene is possibly TRBD2 (6 bases). The length of the CDR3 is 14 residues. The germline V and J ends were trimmed by 6 bases and 3 bases, with 15 bases remaining between them. Per the germline V gene, CDR1 is MNHEY and CDR2 is SMNVEV (reference sequence). The DNA for the CDR3 is TGTGCCAGCAGCGGCGGGACTCGGCTCTACGAGCAGTACTTC. This encodes CASSGGTRLYEQYF.

The chain employs TRBV29-1 and TRBJ2-7; possibly TRBD2 for D (6 bases). The CDR3 has 16 amino acids. Trimming stripped 0 bases from V and 6 bases from J, with 21 bases between. The germline V gene has CDR1 SQVTM and CDR2 ANQGSEA. Here the CDR3 reads CSVEDRSRPGSFEQYF. CDR3 DNA sequence: TGCAGCGTTGAAGATAGAAGCCGCCCCGGGAGCTTCGAGCAGTACTTC.

The V call is TRBV27, the J call TRBJ2-2; 7 nucleotides match TRBD1. Unmatched junction bases numbered 19, after V lost 3 bases and J lost 6 bases. Germline lookup yields CDR1 MNHEY and CDR2 SMNVEV (reference sequence). There are 19 residues in the CDR3. The CDR3: CASSLFAPSGQLEAGELFF. The DNA of the CDR3 is TGTGCCAGCAGTTTGTTCGCCCCCTCGGGACAGTTGGAGGCCGGGGAGCTGTTTTTT.

The chain employs TRBV4-1 and TRBJ1-6; D possibly corresponds to TRBD1 (5 bases). The germline V gene encodes CDR1 MGHRA and CDR2 YSYEKL. The V end was cut by 2 bases, the J end by 7 bases, with 15 bases between. This CDR3 has 16 residues. The CDR3 sequence: CASSQNMGLRNSPLHF. The CDR3 DNA is TGCGCCAGCAGCCAAAATATGGGACTCCGAAATTCACCCCTCCACTTT.

This clone was picked up one time. V and J are TRBV2 and TRBJ1-2; TRBD1 matches at 8 bases. CDR3 length equals 13 residues. V gave up 7 bases and J gave up 7 bases; unmatched junction bases: 8. From germline, CDR1 is SNHLY and CDR2 FYNNEI. CDR3 sequence reads: CASTVYRGSGYTF. The CDR3 nucleotides are TGTGCCAGCACCGTCTACAGGGGGTCTGGCTACACCTTC.

This chain links TRBV11-2 with TRBJ2-1; a possible D gene is TRBD1 (6 bases). The CDR3 sequence is 15 residues long. Trimming pared 5 bases from V and 0 bases from J, leaving 11 bases between. Germline CDR1 reads SGHAT; CDR2 reads FQNNGV. The CDR3 nucleotides are TGTGCCAGCAGCCCGGGGACAATCTCCTACAATGAGCAGTTCTTC. This translates into CASSPGTISYNEQFF.

The chain has TRBV30 and TRBJ2-5, with a possible D match to TRBD1 (5 bases). Germline V lookup: CDR1 GTSNPN, CDR2 SVGIG (reference sequence). This CDR3 region has 14 residues. The ends were cut back, 0 bases at V and 5 bases at J, with 13 bases in the middle. The CDR3: CAWSVLAGWETQYF. The CDR3 bases are TGTGCCTGGAGTGTTTTGGCAGGGTGGGAGACCCAGTACTTC.

The CDR3 is CASGGGSYGYTF. Here the CDR3 DNA reads TGTGCCTCTGGAGGGGGCTCTTATGGCTACACCTTC. V gene TRBV19 combines with J gene TRBJ1-2; 7 bases agree with TRBD1. The ends lost 11 bases at V and 5 bases at J; junction bases unmatched: 8. This CDR3 has 12 residues. Germline V CDR1 and CDR2: LNHDA, SQIVND (reference sequence).

The chain joins TRBV19 to TRBJ1-1; 11 positions match TRBD1. CDR1 and CDR2 (germline): LNHDA, SQIVND (reference sequence). J was trimmed by 5 bases and V by 7 bases; bases with no gene match: 6. This CDR3 has 14 amino acids. The CDR3 DNA reads TGTGCCAGTACCTCGGACAGGGGGCGGACTGAAGCTTTCTTT. Its translation is CASTSDRGRTEAFF. Drawing the rest from reference TRBV19 and TRBJ1-1, the complete variable domain is DGGITQSPKYLFRKEGQNVTLSCEQNLNHDAMYWYRQDPGQGLRLIYYSQIVNDFQKGDIAEGYSVSREKKESFPLTVTSAQKNPTAFYLCASTSDRGRTEAFFGQGTRLTVV.

The V and J genes are TRBV30 and TRBJ2-5, with 7 bases matching TRBD1. J lost 4 bases, V lost 2 bases, and 10 bases had no gene match. The CDR3 extends over 15 amino acids. Germline V lookup: CDR1 GTSNPN, CDR2 SVGIG (reference sequence). CDR3 loop: CAWSTHRGRGETQYF. In DNA, the CDR3 is TGTGCCTGGAGTACCCACAGGGGAAGAGGAGAGACCCAGTACTTC.

The CDR3 DNA follows: TGTGCCAGCAGCCAACGATGGACAGGGTTAATGGAGACCCAGTACTTC. Protein sequence: CASSQRWTGLMETQYF. The rearrangement joins TRBV14 to TRBJ2-5; 8 bases fit TRBD1. V shed 2 bases and J 5 bases; nucleotides not matched to a gene: 10. CDR1 and CDR2 from the germline V gene are SGHDN and FVKESK. CDR3 length: 16 residues.

The chain recombines TRBV7-9 with TRBJ2-7; a possible D gene is TRBD1 (6 bases). The CDR3 extends over 15 amino acids. The germline CDR1 and CDR2 sequences are SEHNR and FQNEAQ (reference sequence). V lost 0 bases and J 2 bases, leaving 11 bases between the germline ends. The CDR3 nucleotides read TGTGCCAGCAGCTTAGCCGGGACATCTCCCTACGAGCAGTACTTC. This gives the protein CASSLAGTSPYEQYF.

This chain links TRBV30 with TRBJ2-1; TRBD1 matches 10 bases. CDR3 length: 12 amino acids. The V and J ends lost 3 bases and 10 bases, in that order; junction bases with no gene match: 3. Germline values: CDR1 GTSNPN, CDR2 SVGIG (reference sequence). CDR3 DNA sequence: TGTGCCTGGAGCGCGGACAGGGGGGAGCAGTTCTTC. It is translated as CAWSADRGEQFF.